This T cell receptor beta chain is from a study of identifying expanded T cells in peripheral blood. The protocol was immunoSEQ multiplex PCR, while the TCRdb copy is restricted to in-frame clones and leaves out a portion. This table holds about 89,000 clones, approximately 83% found once. The TCR was taken from a person aged 18 to 75 in good health. The sample comprised blood.

The CDR3 loop reads CASRDLGGWKDTQYF. The DNA of the CDR3 is TGTGCCAGCAGGGACCTCGGCGGGTGGAAAGATACGCAGTATTTT. J is TRBJ2-3 and V is TRBV6-1, with D possibly TRBD2 on 5 matching bases. V dropped 6 bases and J dropped 5 bases, with 18 bases sitting between them. Germline V gene data show CDR1 as MNHNS and CDR2 as SASEGT. The CDR3 loop spans 15 amino acids.